One T cell receptor (beta chain) is described in this entry. The target antigen is unknown. The source of the sample is a study of shared clonotypes between healthy human individuals. Several immunoSEQ plates received, in even portions, the genomic DNA of each subset. The repertoire was sequenced with immunoSEQ multiplex PCR; TCRdb's copy has only in-frame clones and lacks some. The table includes more than 550,000 clones, roughly nine tenths detected once. Germline assignment: CDR1 MDHEN and CDR2 SYDVKM. After removal of 6 bases from V and 3 bases from J, the junction contained 8 bases not matched to a gene. The CDR3 is 14 residues long. Regarding the study as a whole: Rarefaction showed sorted-subset sequencing was incomplete despite large depth.

The naive CD8 subset, CD45RO-negative cells positively selected for CCR7, excluded terminally differentiated effector memory CD45RA+ cells. The sequence was obtained from a man under 40 in good health. The sample was naive CD8+ T cells sorted from blood. The chain is built from TRBV28 and TRBJ2-7, with 7 nucleotides matching TRBD1. The CDR3 DNA follows: TGTGCCAGCAGGAAACCGGGACAGAACTACGAGCAGTACTTC. Its protein is CASRKPGQNYEQYF.